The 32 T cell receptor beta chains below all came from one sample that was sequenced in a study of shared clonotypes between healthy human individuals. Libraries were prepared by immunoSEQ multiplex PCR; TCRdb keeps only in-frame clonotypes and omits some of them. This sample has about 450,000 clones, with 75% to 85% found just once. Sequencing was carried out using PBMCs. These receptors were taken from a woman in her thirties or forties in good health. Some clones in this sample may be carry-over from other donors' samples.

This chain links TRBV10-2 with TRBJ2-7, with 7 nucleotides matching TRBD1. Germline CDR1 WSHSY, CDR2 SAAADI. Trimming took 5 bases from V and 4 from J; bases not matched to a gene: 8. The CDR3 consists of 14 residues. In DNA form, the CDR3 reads TGCGCCAGCAGTCAGCTGACAGGGCGATACGAGCAGTACTTC. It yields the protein CASSQLTGRYEQYF.

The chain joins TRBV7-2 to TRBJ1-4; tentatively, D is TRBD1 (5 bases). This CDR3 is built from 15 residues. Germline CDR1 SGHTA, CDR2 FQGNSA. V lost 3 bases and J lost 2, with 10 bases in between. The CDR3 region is CASSLGDFTNEKLFF. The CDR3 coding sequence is TGTGCCAGCAGCTTGGGGGACTTCACTAATGAAAAACTGTTTTTT.

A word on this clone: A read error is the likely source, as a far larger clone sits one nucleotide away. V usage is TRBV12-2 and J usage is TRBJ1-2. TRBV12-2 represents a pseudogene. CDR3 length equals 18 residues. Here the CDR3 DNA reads TGTGCAAGTCGCTTAGTGCTGGAAAGCGGGGCCGCCAACTATGGCTACACCTTC. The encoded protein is CASRLVLESGAANYGYTF.

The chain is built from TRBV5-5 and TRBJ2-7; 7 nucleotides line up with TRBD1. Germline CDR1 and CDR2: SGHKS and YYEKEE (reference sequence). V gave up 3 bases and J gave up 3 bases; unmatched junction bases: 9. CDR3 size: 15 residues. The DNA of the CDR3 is TGTGCCAGCAGCTCAACCCCCGACAGGGTCTACGAGCAGTACTTC. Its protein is CASSSTPDRVYEQYF.

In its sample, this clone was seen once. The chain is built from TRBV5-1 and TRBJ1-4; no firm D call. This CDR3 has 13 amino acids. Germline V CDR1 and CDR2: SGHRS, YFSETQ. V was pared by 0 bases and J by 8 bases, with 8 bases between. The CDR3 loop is CASSLGTGEKLFF. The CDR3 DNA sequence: TGCGCCAGCAGCTTGGGGACCGGGGAAAAACTGTTTTTT.

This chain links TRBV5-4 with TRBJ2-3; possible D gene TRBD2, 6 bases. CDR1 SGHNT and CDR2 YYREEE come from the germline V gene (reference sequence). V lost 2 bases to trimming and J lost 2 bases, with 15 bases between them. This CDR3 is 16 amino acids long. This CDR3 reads CASSFSGNPNTDTQYF. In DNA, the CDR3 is TGTGCCAGCAGCTTTAGCGGAAACCCAAACACAGATACGCAGTATTTT.

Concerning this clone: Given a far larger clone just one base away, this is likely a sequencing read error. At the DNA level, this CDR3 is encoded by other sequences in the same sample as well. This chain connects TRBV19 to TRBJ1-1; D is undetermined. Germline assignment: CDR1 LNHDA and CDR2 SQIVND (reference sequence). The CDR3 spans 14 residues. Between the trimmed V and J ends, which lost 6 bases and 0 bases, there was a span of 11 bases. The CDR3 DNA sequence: TGTGCCAGTAGGGAGGAGCGAATGAACACTGAAGCTTTCTTT. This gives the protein CASREERMNTEAFF.

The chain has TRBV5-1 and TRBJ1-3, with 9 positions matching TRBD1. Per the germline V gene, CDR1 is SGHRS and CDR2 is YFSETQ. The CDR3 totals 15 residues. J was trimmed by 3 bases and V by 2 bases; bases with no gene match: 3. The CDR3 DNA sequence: TGCGCCAGCAGCTTCGACAGGGGGATTGGAAACACCATATATTTT. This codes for CASSFDRGIGNTIYF. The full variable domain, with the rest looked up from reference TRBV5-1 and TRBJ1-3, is KAGVTQTPRYLIKTRGQQVTLSCSPISGHRSVSWYQQTPGQGLQFLFEYFSETQRNKGNFPGRFSGRQFSNSRSEMNVSTLELGDSALYLCASSFDRGIGNTIYFGEGSWLTVV.

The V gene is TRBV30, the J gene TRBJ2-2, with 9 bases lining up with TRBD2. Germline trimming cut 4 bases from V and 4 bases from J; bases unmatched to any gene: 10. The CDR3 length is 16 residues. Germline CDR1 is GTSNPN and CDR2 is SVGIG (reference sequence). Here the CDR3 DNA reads TGTGCCTGGACTCGGGGGCTAGCGGGAACCACCGGGGAGCTGTTTTTT. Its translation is CAWTRGLAGTTGELFF. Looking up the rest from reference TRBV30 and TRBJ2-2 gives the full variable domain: SQTIHQWPATLVQPVGSPLSLECTVEGTSNPNLYWYRQAAGRGLQLLFYSVGIGQISSEVPQNLSASRPQDRQFILSSKKLLLSDSGFYLCAWTRGLAGTTGELFFGEGSRLTVL.

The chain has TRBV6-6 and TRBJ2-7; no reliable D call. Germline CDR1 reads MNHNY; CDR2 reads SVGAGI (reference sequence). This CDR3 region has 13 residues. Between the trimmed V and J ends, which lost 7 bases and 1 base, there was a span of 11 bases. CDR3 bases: TGTGCCAGCACCCCGGACGGATCCTACGAGCAGTACTTC. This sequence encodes CASTPDGSYEQYF.

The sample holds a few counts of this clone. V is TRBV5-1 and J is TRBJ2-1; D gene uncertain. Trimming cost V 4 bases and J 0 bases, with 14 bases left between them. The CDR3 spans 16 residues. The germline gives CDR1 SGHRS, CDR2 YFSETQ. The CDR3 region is CASSLLHRSSYNEQFF. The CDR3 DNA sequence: TGCGCCAGCAGCCTCCTACACCGGAGCTCCTACAATGAGCAGTTCTTC.

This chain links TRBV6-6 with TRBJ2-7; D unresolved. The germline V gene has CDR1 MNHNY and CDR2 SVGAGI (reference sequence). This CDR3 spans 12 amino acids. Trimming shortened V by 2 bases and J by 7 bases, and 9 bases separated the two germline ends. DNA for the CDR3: TGTGCCAGCAGTTACGGAGTTACGGAGCAGTACTTC. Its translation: CASSYGVTEQYF.

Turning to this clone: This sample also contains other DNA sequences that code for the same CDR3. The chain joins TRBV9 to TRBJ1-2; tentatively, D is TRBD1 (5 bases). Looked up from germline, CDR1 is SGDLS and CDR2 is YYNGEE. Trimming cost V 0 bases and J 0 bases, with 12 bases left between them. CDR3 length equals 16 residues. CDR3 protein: CASSVGGAGANYGYTF. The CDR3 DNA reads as TGTGCCAGCAGCGTAGGGGGCGCTGGGGCTAACTATGGCTACACCTTC.

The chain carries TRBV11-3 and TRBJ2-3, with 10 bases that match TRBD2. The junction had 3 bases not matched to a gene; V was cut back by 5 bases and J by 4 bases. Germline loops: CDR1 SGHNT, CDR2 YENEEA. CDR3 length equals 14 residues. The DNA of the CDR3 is TGTGCCAGCAGCCACGGACTAGCGGCAGATACGCAGTATTTT. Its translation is CASSHGLAADTQYF.

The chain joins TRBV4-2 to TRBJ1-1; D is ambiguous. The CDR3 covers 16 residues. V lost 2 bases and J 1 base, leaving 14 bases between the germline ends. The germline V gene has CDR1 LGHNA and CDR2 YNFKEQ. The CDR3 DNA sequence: TGTGCCAGCAGCCAAATTAACGGACGAGGGAACACTGAAGCTTTCTTT. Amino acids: CASSQINGRGNTEAFF.

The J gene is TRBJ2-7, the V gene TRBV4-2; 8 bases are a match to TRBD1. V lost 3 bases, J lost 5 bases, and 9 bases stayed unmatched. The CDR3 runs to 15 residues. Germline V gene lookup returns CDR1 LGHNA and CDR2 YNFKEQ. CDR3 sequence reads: CASSQYPQGVDEQYF. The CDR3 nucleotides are TGTGCCAGCAGCCAGTACCCACAGGGGGTCGACGAGCAGTACTTC.

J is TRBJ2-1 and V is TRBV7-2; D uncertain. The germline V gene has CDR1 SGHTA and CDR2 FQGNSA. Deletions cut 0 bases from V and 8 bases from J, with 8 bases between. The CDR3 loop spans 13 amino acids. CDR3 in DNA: TGTGCCAGCAGCTTAGCTAGCTGGGATGAGCAGTTCTTC. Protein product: CASSLASWDEQFF.

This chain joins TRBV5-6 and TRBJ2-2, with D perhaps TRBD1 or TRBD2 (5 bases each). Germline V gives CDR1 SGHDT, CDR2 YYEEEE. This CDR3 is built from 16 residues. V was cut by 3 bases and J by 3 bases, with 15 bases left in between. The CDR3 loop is CASSSYRLGDTGELFF. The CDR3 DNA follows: TGTGCCAGCAGCTCCTATCGTTTGGGGGACACCGGGGAGCTGTTTTTT.

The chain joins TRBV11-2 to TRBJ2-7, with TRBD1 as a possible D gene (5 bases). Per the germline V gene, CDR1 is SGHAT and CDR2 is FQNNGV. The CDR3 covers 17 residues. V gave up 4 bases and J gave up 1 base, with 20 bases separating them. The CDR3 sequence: CASSSPPQGNWSYEQYF. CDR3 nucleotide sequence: TGTGCCAGCAGCTCCCCCCCCCAGGGAAACTGGTCCTACGAGCAGTACTTC.

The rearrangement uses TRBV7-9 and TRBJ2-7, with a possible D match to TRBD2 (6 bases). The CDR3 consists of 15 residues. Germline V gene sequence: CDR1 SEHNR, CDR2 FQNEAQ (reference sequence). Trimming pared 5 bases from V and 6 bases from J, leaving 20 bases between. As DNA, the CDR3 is TGTGCCAGCAGCAGGAGAGCAGGGAATAGCGGCGAGCAGTACTTC. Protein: CASSRRAGNSGEQYF.

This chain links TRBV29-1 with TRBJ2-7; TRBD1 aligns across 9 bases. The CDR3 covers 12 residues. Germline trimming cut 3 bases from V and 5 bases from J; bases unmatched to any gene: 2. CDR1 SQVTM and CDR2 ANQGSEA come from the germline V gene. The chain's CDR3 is CSVEGQGNEQYF. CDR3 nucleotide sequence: TGCAGCGTTGAGGGACAGGGAAACGAGCAGTACTTC.

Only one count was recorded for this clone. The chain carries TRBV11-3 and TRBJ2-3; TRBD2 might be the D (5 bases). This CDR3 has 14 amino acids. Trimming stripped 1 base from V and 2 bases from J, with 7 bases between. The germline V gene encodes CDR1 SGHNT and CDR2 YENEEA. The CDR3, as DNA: TGTGCCAGCAGCTTAGGGAGGAACACAGATACGCAGTATTTT. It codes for CASSLGRNTDTQYF.

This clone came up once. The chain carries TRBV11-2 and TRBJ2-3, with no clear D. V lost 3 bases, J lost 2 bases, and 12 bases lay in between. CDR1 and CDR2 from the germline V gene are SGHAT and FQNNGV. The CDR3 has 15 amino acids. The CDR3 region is CASSFNAQNTDTQYF. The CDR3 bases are TGTGCCAGCAGCTTTAACGCCCAGAACACAGATACGCAGTATTTT.

CDR3 sequence reads: CASSSPLAHGNYEQYF. The CDR3 coding sequence is TGTGCCAGCAGCTCCCCACTAGCGCACGGAAACTACGAGCAGTACTTC. The chain couples TRBV7-3 to TRBJ2-7; TRBD2 agrees at 7 bases. This CDR3 region has 16 residues. Germline CDR1 SGHTA, CDR2 FQGTGA. J was trimmed by 3 bases and V by 4 bases; bases with no gene match: 12.

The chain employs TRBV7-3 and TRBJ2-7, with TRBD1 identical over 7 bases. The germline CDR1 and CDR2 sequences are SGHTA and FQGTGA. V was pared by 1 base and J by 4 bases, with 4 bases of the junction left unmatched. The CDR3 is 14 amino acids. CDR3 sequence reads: CASSLRQGNYEQYF. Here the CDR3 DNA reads TGTGCCAGCAGCTTAAGACAGGGTAATTACGAGCAGTACTTC. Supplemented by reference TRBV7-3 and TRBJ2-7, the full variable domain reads GAGVSQTPSNKVTEKGKYVELRCDPISGHTALYWYRQSLGQGPEFLIYFQGTGAADDSGLPNDRFFAVRPEGSVSTLKIQRTERGDSAVYLCASSLRQGNYEQYFGPGTRLTVT.

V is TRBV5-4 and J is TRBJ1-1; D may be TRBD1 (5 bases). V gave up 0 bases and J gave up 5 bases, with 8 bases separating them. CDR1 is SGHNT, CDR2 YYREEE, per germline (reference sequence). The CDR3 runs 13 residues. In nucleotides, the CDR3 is TGTGCCAGCAGCTTGGGGGGCCGAACTGAAGCTTTCTTT. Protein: CASSLGGRTEAFF.

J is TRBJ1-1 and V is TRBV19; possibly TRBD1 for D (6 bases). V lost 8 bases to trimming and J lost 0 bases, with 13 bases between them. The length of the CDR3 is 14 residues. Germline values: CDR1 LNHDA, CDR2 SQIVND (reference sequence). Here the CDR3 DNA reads TGTGCCAGTGTCCGGGACAACCTGAACACTGAAGCTTTCTTT. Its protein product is CASVRDNLNTEAFF.

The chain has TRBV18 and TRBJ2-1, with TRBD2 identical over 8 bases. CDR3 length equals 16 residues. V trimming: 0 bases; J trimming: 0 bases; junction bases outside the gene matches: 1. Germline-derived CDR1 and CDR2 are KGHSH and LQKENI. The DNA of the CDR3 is TGTGCCAGCTCACCACCGCGGGGGGACTCCTACAATGAGCAGTTCTTC. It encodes CASSPPRGDSYNEQFF. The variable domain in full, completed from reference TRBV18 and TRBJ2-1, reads NAGVMQNPRHLVRRRGQEARLRCSPMKGHSHVYWYRQLPEEGLKFMVYLQKENIIDESGMPKERFSAEFPKEGPSILRIQQVVRGDSAAYFCASSPPRGDSYNEQFFGPGTRLTVL.

The CDR3 nucleotides read TGTGCCAGCAGCTTGGGGGCCAGGGGAGACGCCGGGGAGCTGTTTTTT. This codes for CASSLGARGDAGELFF. This chain connects TRBV5-4 to TRBJ2-2; tentative D call: TRBD1 (6 bases). V gave up 0 bases and J gave up 6 bases, with 15 bases separating them. The CDR3 is 16 residues long. Germline values: CDR1 SGHNT, CDR2 YYREEE (reference sequence).

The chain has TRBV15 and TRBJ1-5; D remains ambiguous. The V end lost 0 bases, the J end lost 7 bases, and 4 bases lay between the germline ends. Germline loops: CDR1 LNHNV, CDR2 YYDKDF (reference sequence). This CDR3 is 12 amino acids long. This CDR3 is CATSRDIQPQHF. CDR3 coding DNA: TGTGCCACCAGCAGAGATATCCAGCCCCAGCATTTT.

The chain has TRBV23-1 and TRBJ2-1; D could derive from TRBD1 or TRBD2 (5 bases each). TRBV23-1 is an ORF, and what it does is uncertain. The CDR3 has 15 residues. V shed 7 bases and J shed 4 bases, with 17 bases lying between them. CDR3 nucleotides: TGCGCCAGCACCCCCCCCGGGACGATATACAATGAGCAGTTCTTC. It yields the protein CASTPPGTIYNEQFF.

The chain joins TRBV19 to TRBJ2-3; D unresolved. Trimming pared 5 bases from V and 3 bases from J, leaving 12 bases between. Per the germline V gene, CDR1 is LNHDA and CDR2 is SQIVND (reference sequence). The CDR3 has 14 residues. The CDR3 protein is CASSPGFATDTQYF. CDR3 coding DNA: TGTGCCAGTAGTCCCGGCTTTGCAACAGATACGCAGTATTTT.